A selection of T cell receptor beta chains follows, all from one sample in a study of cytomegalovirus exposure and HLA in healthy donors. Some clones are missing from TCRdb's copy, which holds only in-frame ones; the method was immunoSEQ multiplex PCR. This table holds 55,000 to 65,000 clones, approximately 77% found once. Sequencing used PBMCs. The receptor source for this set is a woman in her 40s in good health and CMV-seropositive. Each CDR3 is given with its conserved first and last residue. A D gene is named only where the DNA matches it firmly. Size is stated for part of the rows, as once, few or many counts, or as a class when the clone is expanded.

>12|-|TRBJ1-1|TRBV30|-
CAWYRVGTEAFF
TGTGCCTGGTACAGGGTGGGCACTGAAGCTTTCTTT
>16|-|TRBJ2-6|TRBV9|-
CASSRTGGAGANVLTF
TGTGCCAGCAGTCGGACGGGGGGCGCTGGGGCCAACGTCCTGACTTTC
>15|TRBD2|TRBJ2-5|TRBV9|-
CASSSSGGARETQYF
TGTGCCAGCAGCTCAAGCGGGGGGGCAAGAGAGACCCAGTACTTC
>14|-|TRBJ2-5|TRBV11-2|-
CASSGRGGRETQYF
TGTGCCAGCAGCGGCAGGGGCGGTCGGGAGACCCAGTACTTC
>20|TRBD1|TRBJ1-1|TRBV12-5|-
CASGSQTWTGKNLANTEAFF
TGTGCTAGTGGTTCACAGACCTGGACAGGGAAAAACCTTGCGAACACTGAAGCTTTCTTT
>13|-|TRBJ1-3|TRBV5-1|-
CASSEAPSDTIYF
TGCGCCAGCAGCGAGGCCCCGTCGGACACCATATATTTT
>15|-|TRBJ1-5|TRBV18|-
CASSPSGGSNQPQHF
TGTGCCAGCTCACCCTCGGGAGGCAGCAATCAGCCCCAGCATTTT
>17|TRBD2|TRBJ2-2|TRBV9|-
CASSVGLMSSGTGELFF
TGTGCCAGCAGCGTAGGTTTAATGTCTAGCGGGACCGGGGAGCTGTTTTTT
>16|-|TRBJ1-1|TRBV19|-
CASSSRTVSRVTEAFF
TGTGCCAGTAGTTCGCGGACAGTCTCGAGGGTCACTGAAGCTTTCTTT
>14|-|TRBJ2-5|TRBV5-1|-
CASSSVGAGETQYF
TGCGCCAGCTCTTCCGTGGGGGCCGGAGAGACCCAGTACTTC
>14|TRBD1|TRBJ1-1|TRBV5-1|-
CASSALQGSTEAFF
TGCGCCAGCAGCGCCCTACAGGGGAGCACTGAAGCTTTCTTT
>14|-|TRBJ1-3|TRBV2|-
CASRTGVTGNTIYF
TGTGCCAGCCGGACGGGGGTTACTGGAAACACCATATATTTT
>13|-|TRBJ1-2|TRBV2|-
CASGAEGTNGYTF
TGTGCCAGCGGGGCGGAGGGCACGAACGGCTACACCTTC
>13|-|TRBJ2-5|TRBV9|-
CASSPDVGTTQYF
TGTGCCAGCAGCCCCGACGTGGGCACTACCCAGTACTTC
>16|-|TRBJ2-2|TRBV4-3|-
CASSPRRGLDTGELFF
TGCGCCAGCAGCCCCAGAAGGGGGTTGGACACCGGGGAGCTGTTTTTT
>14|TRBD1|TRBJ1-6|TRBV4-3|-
CASSLGTVNSPLHF
TGCGCCAGCAGCCTCGGGACAGTTAATTCACCCCTCCACTTT
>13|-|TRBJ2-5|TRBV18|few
CASSPTFRETQYF
TGTGCCAGCTCACCAACCTTCAGGGAGACCCAGTACTTC
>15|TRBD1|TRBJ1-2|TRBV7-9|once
CASSPGQVPLYGYTF
TGTGCCAGCAGCCCGGGACAGGTCCCTCTCTATGGCTACACCTTC